The subject of this entry is one T cell receptor (beta chain). This entry belongs to a study of blood T cell repertoires in COVID-19. Looking at the study overall: Sources were T cells, B-cell-depleted T cells, or PBMCs; the material itself was cDNA or gDNA.

Assay used: immunoSEQ multiplex PCR; TCRdb lists only in-frame clones, some missing. The profile covers fewer than 95,000 clones, with nearly 90% appearing a single time and under 10% taken by the ten largest. V was clipped by 1 base and J by 1 base, with 10 bases between them. The germline V gene encodes CDR1 SGHTA and CDR2 FQGNSA. The CDR3 length is 15 residues. The receptor was isolated from a man aged 50 to 60 with acute or convalescent COVID-19. The genes are TRBV7-2 and TRBJ2-5, with D possibly being TRBD2 (5 bases). The sequenced sample consisted of peripheral blood. As DNA, the CDR3 is TGTGCCAGCAGCTTAGGCCTAGCAGTCCAAGAGACCCAGTACTTC. Residues: CASSLGLAVQETQYF. The full variable domain, completed using reference TRBV7-2 and TRBJ2-5, is GAGVSQSPSNKVTEKGKDVELRCDPISGHTALYWYRQSLGQGLEFLIYFQGNSAPDKSGLPSDRFSAERTGGSVSTLTIQRTQQEDSAVYLCASSLGLAVQETQYFGPGTRLLVL.